Listed below are T cell receptor beta chains from one sample, sequenced in a study of shared clonotypes between healthy human individuals. Some clones are missing from TCRdb's copy, which holds only in-frame ones; the method was immunoSEQ multiplex PCR. The data contain more than 2,000,000 clones, more than 80% of them seen just once; the ten biggest clones take up roughly 0.14%. Material for sequencing was naive CD4+ T cells sorted from blood. These receptors originate from a man aged 18 to 30 in good health. The CDR3 runs from the conserved cysteine through the conserved F or W. Fields, in order: CDR3 length, clone size, V gene, D gene, J gene, CDR3 DNA, CDR3 protein. The D gene is left open where the match is weak. Clone size is stated in some rows and not others, as once, few, many or a class when expanded.

15	-	TRBV7-9	-	TRBJ1-4	TGTGCCAGCAGCTTAGCCGACGTAGTGAATGAAAAACTGTTTTTT	CASSLADVVNEKLFF
16	-	TRBV27	-	TRBJ2-1	TGTGCCAGCAGTTTTCCGGGATTAGGGAACGGGAATGAGCAGTTCTTC	CASSFPGLGNGNEQFF
17	-	TRBV19	-	TRBJ1-5	TGTGCCAGTAGTCCACTTCCGGGGGGGGAGGCCAATCAGCCCCAGCATTTT	CASSPLPGGEANQPQHF
15	-	TRBV5-4	-	TRBJ2-5	TGTGCCAGCAGCTCTCGGGGCGCGGGGCAAGAGACCCAGTACTTC	CASSSRGAGQETQYF
15	once	TRBV5-4	TRBD1	TRBJ2-2	TGTGCCAGCAGCTCGCGGGACAGGGGAAACGGGGAGCTGTTTTTT	CASSSRDRGNGELFF
14	-	TRBV5-1	-	TRBJ1-5	TGCGCCAGCAGCTTGGGACAGGAAGATCAGCCCCAGCATTTT	CASSLGQEDQPQHF
15	-	TRBV11-2	-	TRBJ1-2	TGTGCCAGCACCCCGACAGGAATGACTCACTATGGCTACACCTTC	CASTPTGMTHYGYTF
15	-	TRBV5-4	-	TRBJ1-4	TGTGCCAGCAGCTGGGCCGGACAGCATAATGAAAAACTGTTTTTT	CASSWAGQHNEKLFF
13	-	TRBV5-1	-	TRBJ1-2	TGCGCCAGCAATGGTGGGGGGCTTCATGGCTACACCTTC	CASNGGGLHGYTF
12	-	TRBV19	-	TRBJ2-3	TGTGCCAGTAGTATAGGGGTGGATACGCAGTATTTT	CASSIGVDTQYF
16	-	TRBV10-3	TRBD2	TRBJ2-1	TGTGCCATCAGAGCCACCGGACTAGCGGTGTTTAGTGAGCAGTTCTTC	CAIRATGLAVFSEQFF
18	once	TRBV4-1	-	TRBJ2-3	TGCGCCAGCAGCCGCAAAGGTGGGCCAACGGAGAGCACAGATACGCAGTATTTT	CASSRKGGPTESTDTQYF